A single sample is the source of the 3 T cell receptor beta chains below, sequenced in a study of shared clonotypes between healthy human individuals. Measured with immunoSEQ multiplex PCR; TCRdb has only the in-frame clones, and not every one. Altogether around 1.4 million clones are present, approximately 98.5% being singletons, with the ten largest covering 0.36%. Sequencing was carried out using naive CD4+ T cells sorted from blood. Subset defined: CD45RA+ positively selected. All receptors come from a young man in good health.

This chain connects TRBV7-9 to TRBJ2-1; 7 positions match TRBD1. Germline-derived CDR1 and CDR2 are SEHNR and FQNEAQ (reference sequence). V lost 2 bases and J lost 3; bases outside the gene matches: 4. CDR3 length: 15 amino acids. The CDR3 DNA follows: TGTGCCAGCAGCTTACCCGGGACAGACTACAATGAGCAGTTCTTC. Protein sequence: CASSLPGTDYNEQFF.

The V call is TRBV5-4, the J call TRBJ2-3; D is possibly TRBD2 (7 bases). Trimming shortened V by 4 bases and J by 3 bases, and 18 bases separated the two germline ends. This CDR3 contains 16 residues. Germline V lookup: CDR1 SGHNT, CDR2 YYREEE (reference sequence). The CDR3 bases are TGTGCCAGCAGCCCGGGCTCCGGGGGGCTTACAGATACGCAGTATTTT. Translation gives CASSPGSGGLTDTQYF.

The chain has TRBV5-4 and TRBJ2-1; 9 bases line up with TRBD2. This CDR3 is 17 amino acids long. Trimming cost V 5 bases and J 0 bases; bases outside gene matches: 9. The germline V gene encodes CDR1 SGHNT and CDR2 YYREEE (reference sequence). The chain's CDR3 is CASRRIAGARSYNEQFF. The CDR3 DNA is TGTGCCAGCAGGCGAATAGCGGGAGCCCGCTCCTACAATGAGCAGTTCTTC.